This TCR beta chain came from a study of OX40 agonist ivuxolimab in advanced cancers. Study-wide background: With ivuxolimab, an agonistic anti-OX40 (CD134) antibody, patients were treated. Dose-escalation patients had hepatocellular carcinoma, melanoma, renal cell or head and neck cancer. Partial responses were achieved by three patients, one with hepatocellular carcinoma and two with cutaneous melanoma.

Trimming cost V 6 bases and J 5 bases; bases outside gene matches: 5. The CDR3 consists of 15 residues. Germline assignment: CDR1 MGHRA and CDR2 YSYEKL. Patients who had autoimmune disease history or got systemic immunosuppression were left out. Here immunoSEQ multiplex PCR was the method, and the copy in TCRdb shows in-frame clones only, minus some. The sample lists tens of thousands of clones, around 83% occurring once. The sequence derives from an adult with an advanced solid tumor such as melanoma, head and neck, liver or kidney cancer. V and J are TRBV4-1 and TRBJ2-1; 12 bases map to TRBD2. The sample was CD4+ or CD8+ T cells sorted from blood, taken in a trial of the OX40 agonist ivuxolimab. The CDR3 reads CASRRLAGVDNEQFF. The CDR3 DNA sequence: TGCGCCAGCAGGAGACTAGCGGGAGTGGACAATGAGCAGTTCTTC.